This TCR beta chain was documented in a study of CD4 and CD8 cells across lung adenocarcinoma regions. V lost 2 bases, J lost 10 bases, and 17 bases lay in between. Germline V gene sequence: CDR1 MNHEY, CDR2 SMNVEV (reference sequence). This CDR3 has 14 amino acids. Donors had localized lung adenocarcinoma, a non-small cell lung cancer. Each CDR3 protein is one row after TCRdb ran MiXCR on the PCR reads. Counted here are approximately 9,000 distinct CDR3 sequences, 50% occurring once; the ten biggest clones make up under 55%. This clonotype has at least ten counts. J is TRBJ1-1 and V is TRBV27; D is unclear. The sequencing sample was made of CD8+ T cells from the margin of a lung tumor. The receptor's source is a female donor with lung adenocarcinoma. The CD4 and CD8 labels of this study may be unreliable. CDR3 bases: TGTGCCAGCAGTTTAGCACCCGACGGGCGGGGAGCTTTCTTT. This codes for CASSLAPDGRGAFF.